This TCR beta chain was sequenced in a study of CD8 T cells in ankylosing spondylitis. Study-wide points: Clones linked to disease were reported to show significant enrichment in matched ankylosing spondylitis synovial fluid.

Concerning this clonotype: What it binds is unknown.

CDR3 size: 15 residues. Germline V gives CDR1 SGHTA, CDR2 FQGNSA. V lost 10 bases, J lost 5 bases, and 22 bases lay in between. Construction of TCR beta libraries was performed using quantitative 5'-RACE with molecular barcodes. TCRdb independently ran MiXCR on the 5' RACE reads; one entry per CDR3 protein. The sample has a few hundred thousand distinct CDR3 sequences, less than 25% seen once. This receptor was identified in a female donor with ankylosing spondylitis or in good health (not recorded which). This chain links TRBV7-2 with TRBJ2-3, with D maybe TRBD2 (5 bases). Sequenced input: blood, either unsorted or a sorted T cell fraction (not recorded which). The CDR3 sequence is CATLEVVLARDTQYF. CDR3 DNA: TGTGCCACCTTGGAGGTGGTCCTAGCACGAGATACGCAGTATTTT.